A selection of T cell receptor beta chains follows, all from one sample in a study of vaccination and CD4 T cells after COVID-19. For these receptors, no antigen is known. MiXCR was run by TCRdb on the PCR reads, yielding one entry per CDR3 protein. Here the sample spans about 14,000 distinct CDR3 sequences, roughly 45% being singletons. Sequenced input: cultured CD4+ T cells from blood. The receptor source for this set is a human donor with COVID-19. CDR3s include the opening cysteine and the closing phenylalanine or tryptophan. Fields, in order: clone size, V gene, J gene, D gene, CDR3 DNA, CDR3 protein. The D gene is left open where the match is weak. Clone size appears in some rows only: once, few, many, or a class for an expanded clone.

abundance: .; v_gene: TRBV2; j_gene: TRBJ2-1; d_gene: TRBD1; CDR3nt: TGTGCCAGCAGTGAGTGGACAGGGATAAATGAGCAGTTCTTC; CDR3aa: CASSEWTGINEQFF
abundance: few; v_gene: TRBV6-2/TRBV6-3; j_gene: TRBJ1-6; d_gene: TRBD1; CDR3nt: TGTGCCAGCAGGCGTCAGGGGGCGAATTCACCCCTCCACTTT; CDR3aa: CASRRQGANSPLHF
abundance: .; v_gene: TRBV7-2; j_gene: TRBJ1-2; d_gene: TRBD1; CDR3nt: TGTGCCAGCAGCCTCGGACAGGGCGTCTATGGCTACACCTTC; CDR3aa: CASSLGQGVYGYTF
abundance: few; v_gene: TRBV20-1; j_gene: TRBJ2-2; d_gene: TRBD1; CDR3nt: TGCAGTGCTAACCAAGGGGGCTTGGGCACCGGGGAGCTGTTTTTT; CDR3aa: CSANQGGLGTGELFF
abundance: few; v_gene: TRBV20-1; j_gene: TRBJ2-3; d_gene: .; CDR3nt: TGCAGTGCTAGAGCGTCGGCAGGCCCGGATACGCAGTATTTT; CDR3aa: CSARASAGPDTQYF
abundance: .; v_gene: TRBV20-1; j_gene: TRBJ2-1; d_gene: .; CDR3nt: TGCAGTGCTAGAGATAGGAAACAGGGACGACGACAGTTCTTC; CDR3aa: CSARDRKQGRRQFF
abundance: .; v_gene: TRBV20-1; j_gene: TRBJ2-5; d_gene: TRBD2; CDR3nt: TGCAGTGCTAGAGATCCTAGCGGGGGCATGGGGGAGACCCAGTACTTC; CDR3aa: CSARDPSGGMGETQYF
abundance: once; v_gene: TRBV19; j_gene: TRBJ1-1; d_gene: .; CDR3nt: TGTGCCAGTAGTCCACCGACGCAATTCCGGGGAACTGAAGCTTTCTTT; CDR3aa: CASSPPTQFRGTEAFF
abundance: .; v_gene: TRBV19; j_gene: TRBJ2-2; d_gene: .; CDR3nt: TGTGCCAGTAGTAATCCGAACACCGGGGAGCTGTTTTTT; CDR3aa: CASSNPNTGELFF
abundance: .; v_gene: TRBV7-2; j_gene: TRBJ1-1; d_gene: .; CDR3nt: TGTGCCAGCAGCTTACGATTGAACACTGAAGCTTTCTTT; CDR3aa: CASSLRLNTEAFF
abundance: .; v_gene: TRBV7-2; j_gene: TRBJ1-3; d_gene: .; CDR3nt: TGTGCCAGCAGCGACCGACGGGGAATCTCTGGAAACACCATATATTTT; CDR3aa: CASSDRRGISGNTIYF
abundance: .; v_gene: TRBV7-8; j_gene: TRBJ2-7; d_gene: TRBD2; CDR3nt: TGTGCCAGCAGCGGGGGGGGTTCCGAGCAGTACTTC; CDR3aa: CASSGGGSEQYF
abundance: few; v_gene: TRBV6-2/TRBV6-3; j_gene: TRBJ1-2; d_gene: TRBD1; CDR3nt: TGTGCCACCGACAGGGGAGGATTCTATGGCTACACCTTC; CDR3aa: CATDRGGFYGYTF
abundance: few; v_gene: TRBV7-2; j_gene: TRBJ1-5; d_gene: .; CDR3nt: TGTGCCAGCAGCCCCGGGACGGTTCTTGGGCAGCCCCAGCATTTT; CDR3aa: CASSPGTVLGQPQHF
abundance: .; v_gene: TRBV24-1; j_gene: TRBJ2-3; d_gene: TRBD2; CDR3nt: TGTGCCACCAGTGAGCAGGGCGGGGGGGGCACAGATACGCAGTATTTT; CDR3aa: CATSEQGGGGTDTQYF
abundance: once; v_gene: TRBV6-1; j_gene: TRBJ1-6; d_gene: .; CDR3nt: TGTGCCAGCAGCCCAAATACCCTAAATTATAATTCACCCCTCCACTTT; CDR3aa: CASSPNTLNYNSPLHF
abundance: few; v_gene: TRBV20-1; j_gene: TRBJ1-1; d_gene: .; CDR3nt: TGCAGTGCTAGAGATGGGCAGTCCACTGAAGCTTTCTTT; CDR3aa: CSARDGQSTEAFF
abundance: few; v_gene: TRBV10-3; j_gene: TRBJ1-1; d_gene: .; CDR3nt: TGTGCCATCAGTGAGTCAGACGGTAACACTGAAGCTTTCTTT; CDR3aa: CAISESDGNTEAFF
abundance: .; v_gene: TRBV11-2; j_gene: TRBJ2-3; d_gene: .; CDR3nt: TGTGCCAGCAGCTTAGGGCGGGTTAGCACAGATACGCAGTATTTT; CDR3aa: CASSLGRVSTDTQYF
abundance: .; v_gene: TRBV5-5; j_gene: TRBJ1-1; d_gene: TRBD1; CDR3nt: TGTGCCAGCAGACCCTCCACAGGGGTTGGGGCTTTCTTT; CDR3aa: CASRPSTGVGAFF
abundance: few; v_gene: TRBV6-1; j_gene: TRBJ1-1; d_gene: .; CDR3nt: TGTGCCAGCAGTCCCCCCGGGACTGAAGCTTTCTTT; CDR3aa: CASSPPGTEAFF
abundance: few; v_gene: TRBV9; j_gene: TRBJ1-5; d_gene: .; CDR3nt: TGTGCCAGCAGCAGAACAGGGTATAGCAATCAGCCCCAGCATTTT; CDR3aa: CASSRTGYSNQPQHF
abundance: .; v_gene: TRBV4-1; j_gene: TRBJ2-6; d_gene: .; CDR3nt: TGCGCCAGCAGCCAAGATTGGGGGGCTGGGGCCAACGTCCTGACTTTC; CDR3aa: CASSQDWGAGANVLTF
abundance: .; v_gene: TRBV6-1; j_gene: TRBJ1-1; d_gene: .; CDR3nt: TGTGCCAGCAGCCAAAGGACAGCGAACACTGAAGCTTTCTTT; CDR3aa: CASSQRTANTEAFF
abundance: .; v_gene: TRBV24-1; j_gene: TRBJ1-1; d_gene: .; CDR3nt: TGTGCCACCAGTGGGGGACTGTTGAACACTGAAGCTTTCTTT; CDR3aa: CATSGGLLNTEAFF
abundance: .; v_gene: TRBV12-3/TRBV12-4; j_gene: TRBJ2-1; d_gene: .; CDR3nt: TGTGCCAGCAGTTGGGGCGGGGTAATGAACGAGCAGTTCTTC; CDR3aa: CASSWGGVMNEQFF
abundance: few; v_gene: TRBV20-1; j_gene: TRBJ2-7; d_gene: .; CDR3nt: TGCAGTGCTAGGGAAACCACACGGGACAACGCCTACGAGCAGTACTTC; CDR3aa: CSARETTRDNAYEQYF
abundance: .; v_gene: TRBV11-3; j_gene: TRBJ2-3; d_gene: .; CDR3nt: TGTGCCAGCAGCTTGAGCGGATCTGGATCAAGTAGGCAGTATTTT; CDR3aa: CASSLSGSGSSRQYF
abundance: .; v_gene: TRBV6-2/TRBV6-3; j_gene: TRBJ1-5; d_gene: .; CDR3nt: TGTGCCAGCAGTTACCCCCGCGGCCAGGGGCAGCCCCAGCATTTT; CDR3aa: CASSYPRGQGQPQHF
abundance: few; v_gene: TRBV10-1; j_gene: TRBJ2-7; d_gene: .; CDR3nt: TGCGCCAGCAGAGCCTTCGCGAAACAGTACTTC; CDR3aa: CASRAFAKQYF
abundance: few; v_gene: TRBV6-5; j_gene: TRBJ1-3; d_gene: TRBD1; CDR3nt: TGTGCCAGCAGTTATAGGAAGGGGGCTTCTGGAAACACCATATATTTT; CDR3aa: CASSYRKGASGNTIYF